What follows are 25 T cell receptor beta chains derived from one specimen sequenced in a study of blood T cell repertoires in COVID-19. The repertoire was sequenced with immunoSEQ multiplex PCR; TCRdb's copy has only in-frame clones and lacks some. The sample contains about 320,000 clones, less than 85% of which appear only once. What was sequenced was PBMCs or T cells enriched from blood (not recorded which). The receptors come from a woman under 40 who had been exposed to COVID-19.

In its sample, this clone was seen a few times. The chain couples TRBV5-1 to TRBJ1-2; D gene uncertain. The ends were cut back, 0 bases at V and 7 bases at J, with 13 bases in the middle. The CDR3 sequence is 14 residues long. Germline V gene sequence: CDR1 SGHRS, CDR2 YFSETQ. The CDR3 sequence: CASSLAAGVVGYTF. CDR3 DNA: TGCGCCAGCAGCTTGGCCGCAGGTGTGGTTGGCTACACCTTC.

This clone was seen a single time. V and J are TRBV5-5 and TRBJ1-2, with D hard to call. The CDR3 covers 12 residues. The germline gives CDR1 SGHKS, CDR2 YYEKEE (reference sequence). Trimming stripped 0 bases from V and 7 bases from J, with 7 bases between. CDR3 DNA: TGTGCCAGCAGCTTGGTTCAGCGTGGCTACACCTTC. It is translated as CASSLVQRGYTF.

The CDR3 coding sequence is TGTGCCAGCAGCACAGGGGGCCCTAACTATGGCTACACCTTC. This translates into CASSTGGPNYGYTF. The chain carries TRBV5-4 and TRBJ1-2, with TRBD1 matching 9 bases. The length of the CDR3 is 14 residues. CDR1 SGHNT and CDR2 YYREEE come from the germline V gene (reference sequence). The V segment lost 4 bases and the J segment 0 bases; nucleotides outside the gene matches: 1. Full variable domain (remainder filled in from reference TRBV5-4 and TRBJ1-2): ETGVTQSPTHLIKTRGQQVTLRCSSQSGHNTVSWYQQALGQGPQFIFQYYREEENGRGNFPPRFSGLQFPNYSSELNVNALELDDSALYLCASSTGGPNYGYTFGSGTRLTVV.

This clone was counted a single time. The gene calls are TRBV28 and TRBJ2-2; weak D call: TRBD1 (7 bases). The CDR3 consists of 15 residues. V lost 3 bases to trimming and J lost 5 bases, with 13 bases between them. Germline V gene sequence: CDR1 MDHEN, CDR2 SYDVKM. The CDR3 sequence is CASSFGRGETGELFF. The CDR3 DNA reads TGTGCCAGCAGTTTTGGCAGGGGGGAGACCGGGGAGCTGTTTTTT.

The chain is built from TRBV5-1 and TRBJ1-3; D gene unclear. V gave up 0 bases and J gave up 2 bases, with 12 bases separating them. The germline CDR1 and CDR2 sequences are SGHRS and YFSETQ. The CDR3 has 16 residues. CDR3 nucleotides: TGCGCCAGCAGCTTGGAGTACCATTCAGCTGGAAACACCATATATTTT. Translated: CASSLEYHSAGNTIYF.

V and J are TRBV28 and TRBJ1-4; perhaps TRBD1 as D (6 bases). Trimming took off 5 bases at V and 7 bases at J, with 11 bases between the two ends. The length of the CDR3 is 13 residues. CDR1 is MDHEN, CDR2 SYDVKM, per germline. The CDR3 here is CASSAGVSEKLFF. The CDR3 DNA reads TGTGCCAGCAGTGCAGGGGTATCTGAAAAACTGTTTTTT. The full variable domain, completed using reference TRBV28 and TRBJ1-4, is DVKVTQSSRYLVKRTGEKVFLECVQDMDHENMFWYRQDPGLGLRLIYFSYDVKMKEKGDIPEGYSVSREKKERFSLILESASTNQTSMYLCASSAGVSEKLFFGSGTQLSVL.

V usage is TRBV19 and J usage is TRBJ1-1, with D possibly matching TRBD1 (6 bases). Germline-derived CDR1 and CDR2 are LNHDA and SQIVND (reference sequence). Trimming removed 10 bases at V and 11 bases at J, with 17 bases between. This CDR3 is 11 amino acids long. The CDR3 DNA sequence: TGTGCCACCACCCTCGGGGGGCCGGCTTTCTTT. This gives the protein CATTLGGPAFF.

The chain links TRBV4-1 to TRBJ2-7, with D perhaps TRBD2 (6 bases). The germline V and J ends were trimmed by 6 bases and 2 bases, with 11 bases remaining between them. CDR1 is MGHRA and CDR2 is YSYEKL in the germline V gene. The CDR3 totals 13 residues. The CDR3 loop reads CASSYGLTYEQYF. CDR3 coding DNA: TGCGCCAGCAGTTATGGACTAACCTACGAGCAGTACTTC.

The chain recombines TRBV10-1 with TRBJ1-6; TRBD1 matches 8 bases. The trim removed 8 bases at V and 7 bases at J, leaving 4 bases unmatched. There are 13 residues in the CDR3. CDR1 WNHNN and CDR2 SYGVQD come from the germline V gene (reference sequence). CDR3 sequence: CASRQGKNSPLHF. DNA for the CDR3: TGCGCCAGCCGACAGGGGAAGAATTCACCCCTCCACTTT.

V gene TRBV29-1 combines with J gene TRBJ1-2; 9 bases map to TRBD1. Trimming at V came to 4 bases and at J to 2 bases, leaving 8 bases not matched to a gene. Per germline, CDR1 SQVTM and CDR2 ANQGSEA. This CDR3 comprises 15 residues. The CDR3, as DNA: TGCAGCGTTGGGGGAGGGACAGGGAAAAACTATGGCTACACCTTC. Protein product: CSVGGGTGKNYGYTF.

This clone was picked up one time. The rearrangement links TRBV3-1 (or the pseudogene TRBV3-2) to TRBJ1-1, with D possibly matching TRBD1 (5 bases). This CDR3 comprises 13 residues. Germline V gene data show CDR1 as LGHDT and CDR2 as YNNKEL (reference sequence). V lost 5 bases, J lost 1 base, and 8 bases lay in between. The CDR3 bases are TGTGCCAGCAGCTTTGGACAGAACACTGAAGCTTTCTTT. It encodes CASSFGQNTEAFF.

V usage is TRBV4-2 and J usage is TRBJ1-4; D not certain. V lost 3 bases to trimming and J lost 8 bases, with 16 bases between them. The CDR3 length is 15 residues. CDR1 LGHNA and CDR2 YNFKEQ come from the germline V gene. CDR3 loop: CASSQKNPTGEKLFF. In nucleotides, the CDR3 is TGTGCCAGCAGCCAGAAGAACCCGACGGGGGAAAAACTGTTTTTT.

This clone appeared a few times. The CDR3 loop reads CASSQDRQGAPYEQYF. DNA of the CDR3: TGTGCCAGCAGCCAAGATAGGCAGGGGGCCCCCTACGAGCAGTACTTC. The chain links TRBV4-2 to TRBJ2-7; TRBD1 matches at 8 bases. V dropped 0 bases and J dropped 2; count of bases not matched to a gene: 6. The CDR3 length is 16 residues. Germline CDR1 is LGHNA and CDR2 is YNFKEQ.

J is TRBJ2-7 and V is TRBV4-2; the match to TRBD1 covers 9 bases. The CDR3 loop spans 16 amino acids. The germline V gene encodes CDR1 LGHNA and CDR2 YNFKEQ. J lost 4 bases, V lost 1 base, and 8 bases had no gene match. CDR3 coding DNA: TGTGCCAGCAGCCAAGCCCCCGGGACAGGGCATTACGAGCAGTACTTC. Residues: CASSQAPGTGHYEQYF.

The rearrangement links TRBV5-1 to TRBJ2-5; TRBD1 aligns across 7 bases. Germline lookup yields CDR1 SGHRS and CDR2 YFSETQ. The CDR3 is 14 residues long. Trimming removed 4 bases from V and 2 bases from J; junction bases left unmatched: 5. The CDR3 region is CASSVRQGQETQYF. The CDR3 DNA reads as TGCGCCAGCAGCGTTCGACAGGGTCAAGAGACCCAGTACTTC.

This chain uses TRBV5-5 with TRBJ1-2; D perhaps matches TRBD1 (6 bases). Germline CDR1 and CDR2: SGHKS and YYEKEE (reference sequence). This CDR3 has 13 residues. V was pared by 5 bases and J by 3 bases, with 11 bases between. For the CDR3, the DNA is TGTGCCAGCAGTCTTGCAGGGGACTATGGCTACACCTTC. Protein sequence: CASSLAGDYGYTF.

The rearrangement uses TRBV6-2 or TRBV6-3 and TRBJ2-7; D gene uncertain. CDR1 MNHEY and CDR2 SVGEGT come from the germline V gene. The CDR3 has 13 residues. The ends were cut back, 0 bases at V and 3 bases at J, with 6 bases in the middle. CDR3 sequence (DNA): TGTGCCAGCAGTTACTCACACTACTACGAGCAGTACTTC. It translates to CASSYSHYYEQYF.

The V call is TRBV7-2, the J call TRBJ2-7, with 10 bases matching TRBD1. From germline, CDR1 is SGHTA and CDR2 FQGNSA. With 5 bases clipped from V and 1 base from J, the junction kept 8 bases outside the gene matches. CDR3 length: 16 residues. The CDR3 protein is CASSPIRQGASYEQYF. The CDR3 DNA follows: TGTGCCAGCAGCCCAATTCGACAGGGGGCTTCCTACGAGCAGTACTTC.

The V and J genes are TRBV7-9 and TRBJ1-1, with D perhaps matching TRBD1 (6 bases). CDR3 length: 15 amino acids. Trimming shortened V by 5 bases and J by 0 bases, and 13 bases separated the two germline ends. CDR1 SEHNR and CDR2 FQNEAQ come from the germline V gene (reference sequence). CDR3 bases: TGTGCCAGCAGCGCGCGGACAGTCATGAACACTGAAGCTTTCTTT. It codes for CASSARTVMNTEAFF.

This chain's CDR3 is CAWTRGGTEAFF. CDR3 DNA sequence: TGTGCCTGGACCCGGGGTGGCACTGAAGCTTTCTTT. The chain recombines TRBV30 with TRBJ1-1; the D is unclear. Trimming shortened V by 4 bases and J by 4 bases, and 10 bases separated the two germline ends. The germline CDR1 and CDR2 sequences are GTSNPN and SVGIG (reference sequence). The CDR3 loop spans 12 amino acids.

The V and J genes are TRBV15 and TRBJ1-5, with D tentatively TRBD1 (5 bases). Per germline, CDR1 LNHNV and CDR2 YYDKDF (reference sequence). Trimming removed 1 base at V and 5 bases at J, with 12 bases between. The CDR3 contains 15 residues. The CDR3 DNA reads TGTGCCACCAGCAGAGGAGGACACGGCGATCAGCCCCAGCATTTT. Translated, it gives CATSRGGHGDQPQHF.

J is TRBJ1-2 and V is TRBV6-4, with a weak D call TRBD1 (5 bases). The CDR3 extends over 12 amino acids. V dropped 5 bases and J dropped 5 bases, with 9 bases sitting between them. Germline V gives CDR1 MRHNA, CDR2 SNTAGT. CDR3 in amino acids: CASSPEGYGYTF. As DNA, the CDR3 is TGTGCCAGCAGTCCGGAGGGGTATGGCTACACCTTC.

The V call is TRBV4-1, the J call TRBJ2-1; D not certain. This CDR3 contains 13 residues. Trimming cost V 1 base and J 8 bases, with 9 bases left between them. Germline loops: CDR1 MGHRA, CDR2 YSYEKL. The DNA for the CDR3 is TGCGCCAGCAGCCAAGGCGACATAGATGAGCAGTTCTTC. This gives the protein CASSQGDIDEQFF.

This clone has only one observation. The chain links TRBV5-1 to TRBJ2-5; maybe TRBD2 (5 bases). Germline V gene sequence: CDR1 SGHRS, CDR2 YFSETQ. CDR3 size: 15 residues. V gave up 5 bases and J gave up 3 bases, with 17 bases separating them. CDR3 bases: TGCGCCAGCAGTTTCGACGGACTGAGAAAAGAGACCCAGTACTTC. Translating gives CASSFDGLRKETQYF.

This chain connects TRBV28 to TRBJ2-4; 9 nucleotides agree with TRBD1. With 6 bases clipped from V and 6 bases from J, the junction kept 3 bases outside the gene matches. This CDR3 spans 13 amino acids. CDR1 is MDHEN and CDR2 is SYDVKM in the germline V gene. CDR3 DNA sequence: TGTGCCAGCAGCTTGGACAGGGGAAACATTCAGTACTTC. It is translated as CASSLDRGNIQYF. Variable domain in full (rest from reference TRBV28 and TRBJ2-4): DVKVTQSSRYLVKRTGEKVFLECVQDMDHENMFWYRQDPGLGLRLIYFSYDVKMKEKGDIPEGYSVSREKKERFSLILESASTNQTSMYLCASSLDRGNIQYFGAGTRLSVL.